This paragraph reports one T cell receptor beta chain. What it binds is not known. V lost 0 bases and J lost 1, with 19 bases in between. The CDR3 runs 18 residues. Per germline, CDR1 SGHDN and CDR2 FVKESK. Documented treatment: over 15 received Ad26.COV2.S at low or high dose, single or two shots; roughly five received placebo; per-sample allocation not given. Specimens were obtained on day 63 following the first vaccine or placebo injection. Repertoires were generated with immunoSEQ multiplex PCR, while TCRdb's copy carries only in-frame clones and drops some. The table includes approximately 240,000 clones, roughly 90% detected once. The sample originates from a study of Ad26.COV2.S vaccination and SARS-CoV-2 variants. About the research overall: Donor got 5x10^10 or 1x10^11 viral particles of Ad26.COV2.S.

Findings of the study overall: A substantial breadth of spike-specific CD8+ and CD4+ T cell responses after vaccination has been reported. While placebo recipients had lower spike-specific TCR breadth, vaccine recipients had more. Non-spike TCR breadth was similar in vaccine and placebo recipients.

The chain recombines TRBV14 with TRBJ2-7, with TRBD1 as a possible D gene (6 bases). The origin of this receptor is a person between 18 and 65 years old who received the Ad26.COV2.S COVID-19 vaccine or a placebo. Sample: peripheral blood, taken in a trial of Ad26.COV2.S vaccine versus placebo. CDR3 in DNA: TGTGCCAGCAGCCAAGATGGGCGTGGTAGGGGGAAATCCTACGAGCAGTACTTC. Amino acid sequence: CASSQDGRGRGKSYEQYF.